This T cell receptor beta chain comes out of a study of cytomegalovirus exposure and HLA in healthy donors. Comments on this clone: The antigen remains unidentified.

The CDR3 has 14 residues. Germline V CDR1 and CDR2: MNHEY, SVGAGI. V was pared by 8 bases and J by 2 bases, with 9 bases of the junction left unmatched. Broader study findings: The number of N-insertions in an Asian-associated ancestry cluster was reportedly below the 666-donor mean in a later analysis. V- and J-gene trimming in TCR beta was tied to a missense DCLRE1C variant by an analysis performed later. The study put 150 or so TCR beta chains on its list as cytomegalovirus-associated.

The PCR made use of 60 Vbeta and 13 Jbeta primers. Using immunoSEQ multiplex PCR, the repertoire was profiled, and TCRdb retains in-frame clones only, with some absent. The repertoire holds roughly 38,000 clones, with 85% to 95% as singletons. This rearrangement joins TRBV6-5 to TRBJ2-7, with TRBD1 matching over 7 bases. Material: PBMCs. This TCR was recovered from a woman aged 18-29 years in good health and CMV-seronegative. In nucleotides, the CDR3 is TGTGCCAGCGGGAAGAGGACAGGAGCCTACGAGCAGTACTTC. It encodes CASGKRTGAYEQYF.